This T cell receptor beta chain was identified in a study of blood T cell repertoires in COVID-19. Donors in Cohort 3 who had recovered were those with two negative PCRs, healthcare professional clearance, or resolution of their symptoms. The CDR3 is 15 residues long. Germline V gives CDR1 SNHLY, CDR2 FYNNEI. Between the trimmed V and J ends, which lost 6 bases and 0 bases, there was a span of 12 bases. This clone was picked up a small number of times. The table came from immunoSEQ multiplex PCR; TCRdb's copy has only in-frame clones and leaves some out. The sample includes roughly 150,000 clones, around 84% seen only once; the top ten take nearly 8%.

The V call is TRBV2, the J call TRBJ2-1, with a possible D match to TRBD1 (5 bases). The sample comprised PBMCs or T cells enriched from blood (not recorded which). This sequence originates from a woman in her forties or fifties who had recovered from COVID-19. The CDR3 protein is CASRGSGRSYNEQFF. CDR3 in DNA: TGTGCCAGCAGAGGATCAGGGCGCTCCTACAATGAGCAGTTCTTC.